The next 32 T cell receptor beta chains were all read from a single sample in a study of vaccination effects on CD4 cells after COVID-19. In the ViraFEST assay, antigen-specific CD4+ clonotypes were identified by expansion after peptide-pool stimulation. The authors isolated CD4+ T cells after more than eight days of culture. People in the vaccine group had not been infected with SARS-CoV-2 before, and their nucleocapsid antibodies were negative. No antigen has been identified for these receptors. Measured with immunoSEQ multiplex PCR; TCRdb has only the in-frame clones, and not every one. The table includes about 71,000 clones, over 70% detected once. Sequencing used CD4+ T cells from PBMCs cultured with SARS-CoV-2 spike peptides, obtained before COVID-19 vaccination. These receptors were collected from a human donor who received a COVID-19 vaccine.

The chain couples TRBV5-1 to TRBJ1-2; TRBD1 is a possible D gene (5 bases). The V and J ends lost 1 base and 5 bases respectively, with 15 bases between them. The germline CDR1 and CDR2 sequences are SGHRS and YFSETQ. CDR3 length: 15 residues. The CDR3 sequence is CASSLRQGFLYGYTF. The CDR3 DNA sequence: TGCGCCAGCAGCTTGCGGCAGGGCTTTCTTTATGGCTACACCTTC.

This chain uses TRBV7-2 with TRBJ2-2; perhaps TRBD1 as D (5 bases). Germline CDR1 and CDR2: SGHTA and FQGNSA. This CDR3 contains 13 residues. Trimming pared 6 bases from V and 5 bases from J, leaving 10 bases between. CDR3 bases: TGTGCCAGCAGTCCAGACAGAACCGGGGAGCTGTTTTTT. It codes for CASSPDRTGELFF.

V gene TRBV7-9 combines with J gene TRBJ2-7; no clear D. Trimming took off 1 base at V and 6 bases at J, with 13 bases between the two ends. CDR3 length: 14 amino acids. Per germline, CDR1 SEHNR and CDR2 FQNEAQ (reference sequence). The CDR3 spells CASSLDVDSGEQYV. The CDR3 DNA sequence: TGTGCCAGCAGCTTAGATGTAGATTCAGGCGAGCAGTACGTC.

The gene calls are TRBV6-6 and TRBJ1-5; TRBD1 is a possible D gene (6 bases). Trimming shortened V by 6 bases and J by 0 bases, and 9 bases separated the two germline ends. The CDR3 is 14 amino acids. Germline-derived CDR1 and CDR2 are MNHNY and SVGAGI (reference sequence). CDR3 in amino acids: CASRMDSSNQPQHF. DNA for the CDR3: TGTGCCAGCAGGATGGACAGTAGCAATCAGCCCCAGCATTTT.

This chain joins TRBV10-3 and TRBJ2-1; 11 bases map to TRBD2. Germline assignment: CDR1 ENHRY and CDR2 SYGVKD. CDR3 size: 15 residues. The ends lost 1 base at V and 5 bases at J; junction bases unmatched: 1. CDR3 in DNA: TGTGCCATCAGTGAGTTAGCGGGGGGGAACAATGAGCAGTTCTTC. It is translated as CAISELAGGNNEQFF.

V and J are TRBV21-1 and TRBJ2-7; the D segment call TRBD2 is taken from the table without a DNA check. TRBV21-1 is an annotated pseudogene. This CDR3 comprises 15 residues. This chain's CDR3 is CASSKGWSGGREQYV. The CDR3 bases are TGTGCCAGCAGCAAAGGTTGGTCGGGGGGGCGCGAGCAGTACGTC.

V and J are TRBV5-5 and TRBJ2-7, with 7 nucleotides matching TRBD1. The CDR3 has 13 residues. Germline V gene data show CDR1 as SGHKS and CDR2 as YYEKEE (reference sequence). The trim removed 4 bases at V and 2 bases at J, leaving 3 bases unmatched. The DNA of the CDR3 is TGTGCCAGCAGCCTAGACAGGGCCTACGAGCAGTACGTC. Translation: CASSLDRAYEQYV.

The rearrangement links TRBV14 to TRBJ2-2, with a tentative D call TRBD1 (6 bases). Trimming removed 1 base at V and 1 base at J, with 7 bases between. This CDR3 is built from 15 residues. The germline CDR1 and CDR2 sequences are SGHDN and FVKESK. CDR3 protein: CASSQAQGNTGELFF. DNA for the CDR3: TGTGCCAGCAGCCAAGCACAGGGGAACACCGGGGAGCTGTTTTTT.

The chain links TRBV6-2 or TRBV6-3 to TRBJ1-1, with TRBD1 identical over 8 bases. J was trimmed by 1 base and V by 0 bases; bases with no gene match: 13. Germline loops: CDR1 MNHEY, CDR2 SVGEGT. The CDR3 has 19 residues. CDR3 amino acids: CASSYSRTGLSNANTEAFF. The CDR3 DNA sequence: TGTGCCAGCAGTTACTCGAGGACAGGGCTATCAAACGCGAACACTGAAGCTTTCTTT.

The chain uses TRBV6-2 or TRBV6-3 and TRBJ2-5, with 11 bases that match TRBD2. This CDR3 has 16 residues. The germline gives CDR1 MNHEY, CDR2 SVGEGT. Trimming at V came to 6 bases and at J to 7 bases, leaving 13 bases not matched to a gene. For the CDR3, the DNA is TGTGCCAGCAGCCCGGGACTAGCGGTCTCGAGGGGGACCCAGTACTTC. It specifies CASSPGLAVSRGTQYF.

V is TRBV28 and J is TRBJ2-7; D uncertain. The CDR3 loop spans 12 amino acids. The V end lost 5 bases, the J end lost 3 bases, and 8 bases lay between the germline ends. CDR1 is MDHEN, CDR2 SYDVKM, per germline. CDR3 in amino acids: CASSGGNYEQYV. CDR3 nucleotides: TGTGCCAGCAGTGGCGGAAACTACGAGCAGTACGTC.

The chain joins TRBV7-9 to TRBJ2-3; D is perhaps TRBD1 or TRBD2 (5 bases each). The germline V gene has CDR1 SEHNR and CDR2 FQNEAQ (reference sequence). Trimming pared 2 bases from V and 7 bases from J, leaving 22 bases between. The CDR3 sequence is 17 residues long. The CDR3 sequence is CASSLYLFGAQVNTQYF. DNA of the CDR3: TGTGCCAGCAGCTTATATCTTTTCGGGGCGCAAGTAAATACGCAGTATTTT.

This chain uses TRBV28 with TRBJ2-5; D tentatively reads TRBD1 or TRBD2 (5 bases each). This CDR3 contains 15 residues. CDR1 MDHEN and CDR2 SYDVKM come from the germline V gene. The germline V and J ends were trimmed by 2 bases and 1 base, with 11 bases remaining between them. In DNA, the CDR3 is TGTGCCAGCAGTTTACATAGTGGGGGCCAAGAGACCCAGTACTTC. This translates into CASSLHSGGQETQYF. Supplemented by reference TRBV28 and TRBJ2-5, the full variable domain reads DVKVTQSSRYLVKRTGEKVFLECVQDMDHENMFWYRQDPGLGLRLIYFSYDVKMKEKGDIPEGYSVSREKKERFSLILESASTNQTSMYLCASSLHSGGQETQYFGPGTRLLVL.

The chain has TRBV10-3 and TRBJ1-1; maybe TRBD1 (5 bases). The germline V gene encodes CDR1 ENHRY and CDR2 SYGVKD. This CDR3 comprises 13 residues. V gave up 4 bases and J gave up 4 bases, with 10 bases separating them. CDR3: CAISGTQGTEAFF. CDR3 bases: TGTGCCATCAGTGGGACACAAGGCACTGAAGCTTTCTTT.

The chain recombines TRBV4-1 with TRBJ1-6; 10 bases agree with TRBD1. The CDR3 sequence is 16 residues long. The germline V gene has CDR1 MGHRA and CDR2 YSYEKL. J gave up 7 bases and V 2 bases, and 5 bases lay outside the gene matches. The CDR3 loop is CASSQRQGAWNSPLHF. CDR3 in DNA: TGCGCCAGCAGCCAAAGACAGGGGGCCTGGAATTCACCCCTCCACTTT.

This sequence joins TRBV28 and TRBJ1-2, with D possibly matching TRBD1 (5 bases). From germline, CDR1 is MDHEN and CDR2 SYDVKM. The CDR3 is made up of 11 amino acids. Trimming removed 6 bases at V and 7 bases at J, with 9 bases between. This chain's CDR3 is CASRTAIGYTF. The CDR3, as DNA: TGTGCCAGCAGGACAGCTATTGGCTACACCTTC.

The rearrangement joins TRBV12-2 to TRBJ1-5. TRBV12-2 corresponds to a pseudogene. This CDR3 is built from 18 residues. The CDR3 region has the DNA TGTGCAAGTCGCTTAGCCACGGGGGGTGTGAGGGCCCTTAAGCCCCAGCATTTT. Translation: CASRLATGGVRALKPQHF.

The V gene is TRBV7-3, the J gene TRBJ2-1; tentatively, D is TRBD1 (6 bases). The ends were cut back, 1 base at V and 3 bases at J, with 10 bases in the middle. CDR1 and CDR2 from the germline V gene are SGHTA and FQGTGA. CDR3 length: 15 residues. The CDR3 spells CASSLIRTVYNEQFF. Here the CDR3 DNA reads TGTGCCAGCAGCTTAATAAGGACAGTCTACAATGAGCAGTTCTTC.

The chain's CDR3 is CASSASSGGNNEQFF. The CDR3 DNA reads TGTGCCAGCAGCGCCTCTAGCGGGGGGAACAATGAGCAGTTCTTC. The genes are TRBV7-2 and TRBJ2-1; 11 nucleotides agree with TRBD2. The CDR3 spans 15 residues. V gave up 5 bases and J gave up 5 bases; unmatched junction bases: 5. Germline V gives CDR1 SGHTA, CDR2 FQGNSA.

The chain couples TRBV5-8 to TRBJ2-1; 8 bases fit TRBD2. The CDR3 runs to 16 residues. The J segment lost 6 bases and the V segment lost 0 bases, leaving 8 bases of the junction unmatched. The germline V gene has CDR1 SGHTS and CDR2 YDEGEE. The CDR3 nucleotides read TGTGCCAGCAGCTTGGGAGTAACTAGCGGACTCAATGAGCAGTTCTTC. It is translated as CASSLGVTSGLNEQFF.

The chain combines TRBV19 with TRBJ1-5; D gene ambiguous. CDR3 length: 15 amino acids. Germline V gene sequence: CDR1 LNHDA, CDR2 SQIVND (reference sequence). Trimming cost V 8 bases and J 0 bases, with 14 bases left between them. The CDR3 region is CASAPEHYSNQPQHF. CDR3 DNA: TGTGCCAGTGCCCCAGAACATTATAGCAATCAGCCCCAGCATTTT.

The genes are TRBV7-3 and TRBJ2-5; 7 bases align to TRBD2. V lost 5 bases and J lost 5; bases outside the gene matches: 5. Germline CDR1 SGHTA, CDR2 FQGTGA. CDR3 length: 13 amino acids. CDR3 amino acids: CASSQAGDETQYF. DNA of the CDR3: TGTGCCAGCAGCCAGGCGGGGGATGAGACCCAGTACTTC.

V usage is TRBV10-2 and J usage is TRBJ2-2, with no clear D. The CDR3 extends over 13 amino acids. CDR1 WSHSY and CDR2 SAAADI come from the germline V gene. The ends were cut back, 2 bases at V and 8 bases at J, with 9 bases in the middle. The CDR3 sequence is CASSEGSFGELFF. The CDR3 coding sequence is TGCGCCAGCAGTGAGGGCAGCTTTGGGGAGCTGTTTTTT.

The rearrangement links TRBV9 to TRBJ1-2; D gene uncertain. This CDR3 comprises 10 residues. The germline gives CDR1 SGDLS, CDR2 YYNGEE. V lost 5 bases and J lost 5, with 4 bases in between. CDR3 coding DNA: TGTGCCAGCAGGGGGTATGGCTACACCTTC. Amino acid sequence: CASRGYGYTF. The entire variable domain, with the rest obtained from reference TRBV9 and TRBJ1-2, is as follows: DSGVTQTPKHLITATGQRVTLRCSPRSGDLSVYWYQQSLDQGLQFLIQYYNGEERAKGNILERFSAQQFPDLHSELNLSSLELGDSALYFCASRGYGYTFGSGTRLTVV.

In its sample, this clone was seen once. V usage is TRBV20-1 and J usage is TRBJ2-5; D is unresolved. CDR3 length equals 12 residues. Germline CDR1 and CDR2: DFQATT and SNEGSKA (reference sequence). V was pared by 3 bases and J by 1 base, with 6 bases between. As DNA, the CDR3 is TGCAGTGCTAGTACCCGCCAAGAGACCCAGTACTTC. Translating it yields CSASTRQETQYF.

V gene TRBV4-1 combines with J gene TRBJ2-3; 7 bases fit TRBD2. CDR3 length: 16 residues. The V gene end was trimmed by 4 bases and the J gene end by 4 bases; junction bases not matched to a gene: 11. In germline, CDR1 is MGHRA, CDR2 YSYEKL. CDR3 protein: CASSPDGAGRADTQYF. The CDR3 coding sequence is TGCGCCAGCAGCCCCGATGGGGCAGGGAGGGCAGATACGCAGTATTTT.

This clone was found a few times. The V and J genes are TRBV6-5 and TRBJ2-2, with unresolved D. V shed 2 bases and J shed 1 base, with 11 bases lying between them. Germline CDR1 reads MNHEY; CDR2 reads SVGAGI. The CDR3 extends over 16 amino acids. CDR3 loop: CASSYGYLLNTGELFF. CDR3 nucleotides: TGTGCCAGCAGTTACGGATACTTACTGAACACCGGGGAGCTGTTTTTT.

The V and J genes are TRBV15 and TRBJ2-7; D call uncertain. This CDR3 is built from 12 residues. Per the germline V gene, CDR1 is LNHNV and CDR2 is YYDKDF (reference sequence). V lost 0 bases, J lost 7 bases, and 7 bases lay in between. CDR3 in amino acids: CATSRDRVEQYV. The CDR3 DNA sequence: TGTGCCACCAGCAGAGATCGGGTAGAGCAGTACGTC.

V usage is TRBV7-9 and J usage is TRBJ2-1; D not resolved. The CDR3 consists of 11 residues. Germline V lookup: CDR1 SEHNR, CDR2 FQNEAQ (reference sequence). Trimming pared 1 base from V and 15 bases from J, leaving 10 bases between. CDR3: CASSLGGTWFF. In DNA, the CDR3 is TGTGCCAGCAGCTTAGGAGGAACGTGGTTCTTC.

CDR3 coding DNA: TGTGCCAGCAGCTTAGTATCGGGTAGCGGGGGGAACACCGGGGAGCTGTTTTTT. As protein: CASSLVSGSGGNTGELFF. The V and J genes are TRBV7-8 and TRBJ2-2; 9 positions match TRBD2. Germline-derived CDR1 and CDR2 are SGHVS and FQNEAQ. J gave up 1 base and V 1 base, and 7 bases lay outside the gene matches. The CDR3 has 18 residues.

The chain is built from TRBV5-1 and TRBJ1-6; TRBD1 is a possible D gene (5 bases). The germline V gene has CDR1 SGHRS and CDR2 YFSETQ. This CDR3 has 13 amino acids. The ends were cut back, 6 bases at V and 10 bases at J, with 14 bases in the middle. DNA of the CDR3: TGCGCCAGCACTTGGGGCTGGGAGTCACCCCTCCACTTT. It translates to CASTWGWESPLHF.

The chain's CDR3 is CASSSRTGFSYEQYV. CDR3 DNA: TGTGCCAGCAGCTCGAGAACAGGGTTCTCCTACGAGCAGTACGTC. The rearrangement links TRBV13 to TRBJ2-7; a weak D match, TRBD1 (6 bases). The germline gives CDR1 PRHDT, CDR2 FYEKMQ (reference sequence). The CDR3 contains 15 residues. With 4 bases removed from V and 0 bases from J, the gap between germline ends came to 13 bases.